The text below deals with one TCR beta chain. Sequencing used immunoSEQ multiplex PCR; TCRdb keeps in-frame clones, though not all of them. The data contain 55,000 to 75,000 clones, about three quarters of them singletons. The sample belongs to a study of blood T cell repertoires in COVID-19. The wider study: COVID-19 samples, acute and convalescent, were from the United States, Italy and Spain.

Germline values: CDR1 MGHRA, CDR2 YSYEKL. Unmatched junction bases numbered 20, after V lost 3 bases and J lost 6 bases. This CDR3 spans 18 amino acids. Sequenced sample: peripheral blood. This clonotype was sampled from a man at least 80 years old with acute or convalescent COVID-19. This rearrangement joins TRBV4-1 to TRBJ2-7; 7 bases map to TRBD1. This chain's CDR3 is CASSHRAYILRGPIEQYF. The CDR3 DNA reads as TGCGCCAGCAGCCACAGAGCGTACATTCTGAGGGGGCCGATCGAGCAGTACTTC.